Following are 23 T cell receptor beta chains from one sample sequenced in a study of lymphopenia after photon versus proton radiotherapy. Method: immunoSEQ multiplex PCR; TCRdb's copy keeps in-frame clones and lacks some. In the table there are roughly 35,000 clones, more than 70% of which are singletons. The source was peripheral blood, collected from a patient treated with photon-based radiotherapy. These receptors all stem from a man aged 45 to 65 with gastric cancer.

By sample fraction, this clone is medium-sized. This chain joins TRBV28 and TRBJ1-4; the D is unclear. This CDR3 spans 13 amino acids. Trimming pared 8 bases from V and 7 bases from J, leaving 14 bases between. Germline V lookup: CDR1 MDHEN, CDR2 SYDVKM. CDR3 residues: CASRRPGGEKLFF. The CDR3 DNA sequence: TGTGCCAGCCGACGCCCGGGTGGTGAAAAACTGTTTTTT.

J is TRBJ2-7 and V is TRBV19; D possibly uses TRBD1 or TRBD2 (8 bases each). The CDR3 is 16 amino acids. The germline V and J ends were trimmed by 2 bases and 2 bases, with 16 bases remaining between them. Germline CDR1 reads LNHDA; CDR2 reads SQIVND (reference sequence). For the CDR3, the DNA is TGTGCCAGTAGTATACGGGGGGGACAGGAGACCTACGAGCAGTACTTC. Translating gives CASSIRGGQETYEQYF.

The chain carries TRBV28 and TRBJ1-1; no definite D call. Germline V lookup: CDR1 MDHEN, CDR2 SYDVKM. V was clipped by 8 bases and J by 1 base, with 8 bases between them. CDR3 length: 12 amino acids. CDR3 nucleotides: TGTGCCAGCGCCCTTTCGAACACTGAAGCTTTCTTT. Protein product: CASALSNTEAFF. Based on the CDR3 plus reference TRBV28 and TRBJ1-1, the full variable domain is DVKVTQSSRYLVKRTGEKVFLECVQDMDHENMFWYRQDPGLGLRLIYFSYDVKMKEKGDIPEGYSVSREKKERFSLILESASTNQTSMYLCASALSNTEAFFGQGTRLTVV.

The CDR3 is CASSFGVSEQFF. DNA of the CDR3: TGTGCCAGCAGTTTCGGCGTAAGTGAGCAGTTCTTC. J is TRBJ2-1 and V is TRBV6-5; no clear D gene. CDR1 is MNHEY and CDR2 is SVGAGI in the germline V gene. The CDR3 loop spans 12 amino acids. The V end was cut by 4 bases, the J end by 9 bases, with 10 bases between.

The rearrangement links TRBV5-1 to TRBJ2-2, with D possibly being TRBD2 (6 bases). The CDR3 consists of 15 residues. CDR1 is SGHRS, CDR2 YFSETQ, per germline. The V end lost 0 bases, the J end lost 6 bases, and 12 bases lay between the germline ends. The CDR3 region has the DNA TGCGCCAGCAGCTTGGCCGGGGGAGATGCCGGGGAGCTGTTTTTT. It codes for CASSLAGGDAGELFF.

This rearrangement joins TRBV5-1 to TRBJ2-5, with TRBD2 as a possible D gene (5 bases). V shed 4 bases and J shed 5 bases, with 24 bases lying between them. This CDR3 contains 17 residues. Germline loops: CDR1 SGHRS, CDR2 YFSETQ. The CDR3 DNA reads TGCGCCAGCAGCCAAGGGTTTTTGGGAGTGGAATTGGAGACCCAGTACTTC. It translates to CASSQGFLGVELETQYF.

The V and J genes are TRBV25-1 and TRBJ2-2; possibly TRBD1 for D (6 bases). Trimming stripped 1 base from V and 1 base from J, with 13 bases between. Germline V gene lookup returns CDR1 MGHDK and CDR2 SYGVNS. This CDR3 spans 17 amino acids. The CDR3 nucleotides are TGTGCCAGCAGTGAATCCGTAGGCAGGGGGAACACCGGGGAGCTGTTTTTT. This codes for CASSESVGRGNTGELFF. Based on the CDR3 plus reference TRBV25-1 and TRBJ2-2, the full variable domain is EADIYQTPRYLVIGTGKKITLECSQTMGHDKMYWYQQDPGMELHLIHYSYGVNSTEKGDLSSESTVSRIRTEHFPLTLESARPSHTSQYLCASSESVGRGNTGELFFGEGSRLTVL.

The V gene is TRBV6-4, the J gene TRBJ1-1; D remains ambiguous. V was cut by 2 bases and J by 1 base, with 5 bases left in between. Looked up from germline, CDR1 is MRHNA and CDR2 is SNTAGT. This CDR3 has 13 residues. For the CDR3, the DNA is TGTGCCAGCAGTGACCTGGAGAACACTGAAGCTTTCTTT. Amino acids: CASSDLENTEAFF.

The chain has TRBV29-1 and TRBJ1-2; D uncertain. The length of the CDR3 is 12 residues. V was trimmed by 2 bases and J by 4 bases, leaving 8 bases between them. Per germline, CDR1 SQVTM and CDR2 ANQGSEA. The CDR3 region is CSVEWAPYGYTF. In DNA, the CDR3 is TGCAGCGTTGAATGGGCTCCCTATGGCTACACCTTC. Drawing the rest from reference TRBV29-1 and TRBJ1-2, the complete variable domain is SAVISQKPSRDICQRGTSLTIQCQVDSQVTMMFWYRQQPGQSLTLIATANQGSEATYESGFVIDKFPISRPNLTFSTLTVSNMSPEDSSIYLCSVEWAPYGYTFGSGTRLTVV.

The rearrangement joins TRBV27 to TRBJ2-1; no definite D call. The CDR3 extends over 17 amino acids. The germline V and J ends were trimmed by 2 bases and 0 bases, with 14 bases remaining between them. The germline gives CDR1 MNHEY, CDR2 SMNVEV (reference sequence). The CDR3 sequence: CASSLGGYTLSYNEQFF. CDR3 bases: TGTGCCAGCAGTTTAGGCGGTTATACCCTCTCCTACAATGAGCAGTTCTTC.

This clone was found once. V usage is TRBV7-6 and J usage is TRBJ2-1; 7 bases fit TRBD2. From germline, CDR1 is SGHVS and CDR2 FNYEAQ. CDR3 length equals 20 residues. Losses at the gene ends were 3 bases for V and 0 bases for J; bases not matched to a gene: 17. This CDR3 reads CASSLFPGLPLMSSYNEQFF. As DNA, the CDR3 is TGTGCCAGCAGCTTGTTTCCGGGACTACCCTTAATGAGCTCCTACAATGAGCAGTTCTTC.

The rearrangement links TRBV5-1 to TRBJ1-2; D call uncertain. The ends were cut back, 0 bases at V and 4 bases at J, with 7 bases in the middle. Germline V lookup: CDR1 SGHRS, CDR2 YFSETQ. This CDR3 has 13 amino acids. The CDR3 nucleotides are TGCGCCAGCAGCTTGGACGTCCCCTATGGCTACACCTTC. This gives the protein CASSLDVPYGYTF.

In its sample, this clone was seen once. The chain has TRBV30 and TRBJ2-3; D gene ambiguous. The CDR3 covers 13 residues. V lost 1 base and J lost 0, with 5 bases in between. Germline V gene sequence: CDR1 GTSNPN, CDR2 SVGIG (reference sequence). In nucleotides, the CDR3 is TGTGCCTGGAGTGGTATCAGCACAGATACGCAGTATTTT. Amino acids: CAWSGISTDTQYF.

This rearrangement joins TRBV28 to TRBJ1-4; the match to TRBD1 covers 7 bases. CDR1 and CDR2 (germline): MDHEN, SYDVKM. J lost 0 bases, V lost 7 bases, and 5 bases had no gene match. CDR3 size: 15 residues. The CDR3 is CASKDRPTTNEKLFF. CDR3 bases: TGTGCCAGCAAGGACAGGCCCACAACTAATGAAAAACTGTTTTTT.

The chain recombines TRBV29-1 with TRBJ2-2; no reliable D call. The V gene's germline CDR1 is SQVTM and CDR2 ANQGSEA. V was pared by 4 bases and J by 1 base, with 10 bases between. CDR3 length: 14 amino acids. The CDR3 is CSVVEELNTGELFF. In DNA form, the CDR3 reads TGCAGCGTTGTTGAGGAGCTGAACACCGGGGAGCTGTTTTTT.

J is TRBJ1-6 and V is TRBV27; 7 bases agree with TRBD1. This CDR3 has 15 residues. V was pared by 4 bases and J by 7 bases, with 7 bases of the junction left unmatched. The V gene's germline CDR1 is MNHEY and CDR2 SMNVEV (reference sequence). This chain's CDR3 is CASSSRQGPNSPLHF. CDR3 nucleotide sequence: TGTGCCAGCAGTTCCAGACAGGGTCCGAATTCACCCCTCCACTTT.

The rearrangement joins TRBV6-5 to TRBJ1-1; no clear D. Germline loops: CDR1 MNHEY, CDR2 SVGAGI. The CDR3 covers 13 residues. V was shortened by 2 bases and J by 5 bases, with 9 bases between the two germline ends. CDR3 protein: CASSYDRGTEAFF. CDR3 coding DNA: TGTGCCAGCAGTTACGACCGAGGGACTGAAGCTTTCTTT.

This clone was detected only once. This chain connects TRBV29-1 to TRBJ2-1; D tentatively reads TRBD1 or TRBD2 (7 bases each). The CDR3 loop spans 13 amino acids. V was shortened by 4 bases and J by 8 bases, with 15 bases between the two germline ends. Per germline, CDR1 SQVTM and CDR2 ANQGSEA. The CDR3 DNA reads TGCAGCGTTGCCAGGGGGGCGGGAGATGAGCAGTTCTTC. Its translation: CSVARGAGDEQFF.

This clone appeared once. This chain connects TRBV5-1 to TRBJ1-2, with 7 nucleotides matching TRBD1. This CDR3 spans 15 amino acids. Looked up from germline, CDR1 is SGHRS and CDR2 is YFSETQ. Germline trimming cut 0 bases from V and 2 bases from J; bases unmatched to any gene: 4. The CDR3 nucleotides are TGCGCCAGCAGCTTGGCCGGGACAGAAAACTATGGCTACACCTTC. It specifies CASSLAGTENYGYTF.

The chain links TRBV7-2 to TRBJ1-2; D is perhaps TRBD1 (5 bases). The V gene lost 1 base and the J gene lost 4 bases, with 10 bases spanning the gap. This CDR3 is built from 14 residues. Germline CDR1 and CDR2: SGHTA and FQGNSA. CDR3 in amino acids: CASSLGRDLYGYTF. The CDR3 DNA follows: TGTGCCAGCAGCTTAGGCAGGGACCTCTATGGCTACACCTTC.

The chain recombines TRBV7-2 with TRBJ1-1, with D perhaps matching TRBD1 (6 bases). The CDR3 covers 15 residues. The V gene lost 3 bases and the J gene lost 4 bases, with 15 bases spanning the gap. From germline, CDR1 is SGHTA and CDR2 FQGNSA. This CDR3 reads CASSFRGRIVTEAFF. CDR3 coding DNA: TGTGCCAGCAGCTTCCGGGGGCGAATCGTCACTGAAGCTTTCTTT. The whole variable domain, filled in from reference TRBV7-2 and TRBJ1-1, reads GAGVSQSPSNKVTEKGKDVELRCDPISGHTALYWYRQSLGQGLEFLIYFQGNSAPDKSGLPSDRFSAERTGGSVSTLTIQRTQQEDSAVYLCASSFRGRIVTEAFFGQGTRLTVV.

The V call is TRBV5-6, the J call TRBJ2-7; 9 positions agree with TRBD2. Trimming at V came to 4 bases and at J to 2 bases, leaving 4 bases not matched to a gene. Germline CDR1 SGHDT, CDR2 YYEEEE. CDR3 size: 14 residues. The chain's CDR3 is CASSPAGGTYEQYF. The CDR3 region has the DNA TGTGCCAGCAGCCCTGCGGGAGGGACCTACGAGCAGTACTTC.

V gene TRBV19 combines with J gene TRBJ1-3, with 7 bases identical to TRBD1. Germline-derived CDR1 and CDR2 are LNHDA and SQIVND (reference sequence). Losses at the gene ends were 4 bases for V and 0 bases for J; bases not matched to a gene: 0. The CDR3 consists of 14 residues. The CDR3 nucleotides are TGTGCCAGTAGTAACAGGGGCTCTGGAAACACCATATATTTT. Its protein product is CASSNRGSGNTIYF. Full variable domain (missing parts from reference TRBV19 and TRBJ1-3): DGGITQSPKYLFRKEGQNVTLSCEQNLNHDAMYWYRQDPGQGLRLIYYSQIVNDFQKGDIAEGYSVSREKKESFPLTVTSAQKNPTAFYLCASSNRGSGNTIYFGEGSWLTVV.